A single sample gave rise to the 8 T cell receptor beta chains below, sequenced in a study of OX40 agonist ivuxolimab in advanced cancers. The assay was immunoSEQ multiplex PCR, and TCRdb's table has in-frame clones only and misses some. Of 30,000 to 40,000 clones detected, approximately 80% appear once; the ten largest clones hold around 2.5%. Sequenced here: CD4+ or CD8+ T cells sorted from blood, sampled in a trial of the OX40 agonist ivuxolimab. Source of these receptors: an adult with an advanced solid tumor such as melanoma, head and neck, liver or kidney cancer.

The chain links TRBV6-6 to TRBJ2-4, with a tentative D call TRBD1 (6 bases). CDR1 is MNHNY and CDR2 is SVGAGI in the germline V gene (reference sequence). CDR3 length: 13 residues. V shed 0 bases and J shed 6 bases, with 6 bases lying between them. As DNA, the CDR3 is TGTGCCAGCAGTTACTCGGACAGAAACATTCAGTACTTC. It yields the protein CASSYSDRNIQYF.

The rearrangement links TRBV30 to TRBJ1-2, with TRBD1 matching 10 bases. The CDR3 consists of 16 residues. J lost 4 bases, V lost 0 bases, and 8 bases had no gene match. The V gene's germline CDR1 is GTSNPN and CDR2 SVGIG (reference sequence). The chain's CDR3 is CAWSVQGQGWSYGYTF. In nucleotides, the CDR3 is TGTGCCTGGAGTGTACAGGGACAGGGGTGGTCCTATGGCTACACCTTC.

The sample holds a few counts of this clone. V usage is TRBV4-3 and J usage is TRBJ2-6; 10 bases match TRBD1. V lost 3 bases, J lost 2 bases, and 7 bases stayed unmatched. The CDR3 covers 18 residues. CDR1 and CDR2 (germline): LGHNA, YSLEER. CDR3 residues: CASSHSGTGDAGANVLTF. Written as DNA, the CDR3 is TGCGCCAGCAGCCACTCCGGGACAGGGGACGCTGGGGCCAACGTCCTGACTTTC.

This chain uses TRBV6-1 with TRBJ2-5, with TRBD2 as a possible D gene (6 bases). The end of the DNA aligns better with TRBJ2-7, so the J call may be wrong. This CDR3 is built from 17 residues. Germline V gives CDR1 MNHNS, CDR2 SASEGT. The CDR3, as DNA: TGTGCCAGCAGTGAACCCCCGCGCTACGGGAGAAAGGGCGAGCAGTACTTC. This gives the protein CASSEPPRYGRKGEQYF.

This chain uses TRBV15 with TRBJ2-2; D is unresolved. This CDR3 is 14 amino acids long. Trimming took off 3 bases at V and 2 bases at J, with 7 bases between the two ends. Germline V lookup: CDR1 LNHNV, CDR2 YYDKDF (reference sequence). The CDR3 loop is CATSRFHNTGELFF. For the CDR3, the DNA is TGTGCCACCAGCAGGTTCCATAACACCGGGGAGCTGTTTTTT.

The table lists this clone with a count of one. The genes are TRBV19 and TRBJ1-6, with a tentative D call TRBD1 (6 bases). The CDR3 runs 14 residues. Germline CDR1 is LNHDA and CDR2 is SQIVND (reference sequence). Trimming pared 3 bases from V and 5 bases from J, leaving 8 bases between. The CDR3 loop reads CASSIRTDNSPLHF. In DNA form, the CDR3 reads TGTGCCAGTAGTATTAGGACAGATAATTCACCCCTCCACTTT.

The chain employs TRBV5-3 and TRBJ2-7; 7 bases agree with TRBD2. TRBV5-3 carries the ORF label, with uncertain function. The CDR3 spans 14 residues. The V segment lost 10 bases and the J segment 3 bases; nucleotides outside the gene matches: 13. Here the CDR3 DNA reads TGTGCCTCATCCCGACTAGCCAGTAACTACGAGCAGTACTTC. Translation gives CASSRLASNYEQYF.

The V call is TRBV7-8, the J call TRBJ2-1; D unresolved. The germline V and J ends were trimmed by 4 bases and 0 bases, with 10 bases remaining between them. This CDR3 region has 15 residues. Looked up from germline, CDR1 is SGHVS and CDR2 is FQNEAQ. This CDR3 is CASSSLPSSYNEQFF. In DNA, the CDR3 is TGTGCCAGCAGCTCGTTACCGAGCTCCTACAATGAGCAGTTCTTC.